This is a list of T cell receptor beta chains from one sample in a study of cytomegalovirus exposure and HLA in healthy donors. Some clones are missing from TCRdb's copy, which holds only in-frame ones; the method was immunoSEQ multiplex PCR. The sample includes about 180,000 clones, about three quarters seen only once; the top ten take roughly 1.5%. The source material was PBMCs. The receptors shown here come from a man between 18 and 35 years old in good health and CMV-seronegative. The CDR3 runs from the conserved cysteine through the conserved F or W. A D gene is named only where the DNA matches it firmly. The size field is filled for only some rows; it gives once, few, many or a size class.

V gene: TRBV5-5; clone size: once; J gene: TRBJ2-1; D gene: NA; CDR3 DNA: TGTGCCAGCAGCCTAGCCCGGTCCGGGATCGGGTACAATGAGCAGTTCTTC; CDR3 protein: CASSLARSGIGYNEQFF
V gene: TRBV5-4; clone size: NA; J gene: TRBJ1-2; D gene: TRBD1; CDR3 DNA: TGTGCCAGCAGTGAACCGGGACAGGGACGATATGGCTACACCTTC; CDR3 protein: CASSEPGQGRYGYTF
V gene: TRBV7-9; clone size: NA; J gene: TRBJ2-6; D gene: NA; CDR3 DNA: TGTGCCAGCAGCCCATCCTACGCAGGGGCCAACGTCCTGACTTTC; CDR3 protein: CASSPSYAGANVLTF
V gene: TRBV19; clone size: NA; J gene: TRBJ1-2; D gene: TRBD1; CDR3 DNA: TGTGCCAGTACCCCCAGGGGACAGGGGGCGTTGGACTATGGCTACACCTTC; CDR3 protein: CASTPRGQGALDYGYTF
V gene: TRBV30; clone size: NA; J gene: TRBJ2-7; D gene: NA; CDR3 DNA: TGTGCCTGGAGTACGGGTGCTGGAGGATACGAGCAGTACTTC; CDR3 protein: CAWSTGAGGYEQYF
V gene: TRBV6-5; clone size: NA; J gene: TRBJ2-1; D gene: NA; CDR3 DNA: TGTGCCAGCAGTTACTCGGTCTTAGTCGGGAATGAGCAGTTCTTC; CDR3 protein: CASSYSVLVGNEQFF
V gene: TRBV6-5; clone size: NA; J gene: TRBJ2-5; D gene: TRBD1; CDR3 DNA: TGTGCCAGCAGGAAGACAGGGGCCGAGACCCAGTACTTC; CDR3 protein: CASRKTGAETQYF
V gene: TRBV7-2; clone size: NA; J gene: TRBJ2-5; D gene: NA; CDR3 DNA: TGTGCCAGCAGCCCCTGGGGGCCCCAAGGTCCCCAGACCCAGTACTTC; CDR3 protein: CASSPWGPQGPQTQYF
V gene: TRBV15; clone size: NA; J gene: TRBJ2-1; D gene: NA; CDR3 DNA: TGTGCCACCAGCAGAGATAGTGTTAGCGCCAATGAGCAGTTCTTC; CDR3 protein: CATSRDSVSANEQFF
V gene: TRBV6-1; clone size: NA; J gene: TRBJ1-5; D gene: TRBD1; CDR3 DNA: TGTGCCAGCAGTGAGGGACAGGGTATTCATCAGCCCCAGCATTTT; CDR3 protein: CASSEGQGIHQPQHF
V gene: TRBV6-6; clone size: NA; J gene: TRBJ2-1; D gene: NA; CDR3 DNA: TGTGCCAGCAGTATGGGCCTCCCGCAATCCTACAATGAGCAGTTCTTC; CDR3 protein: CASSMGLPQSYNEQFF
V gene: TRBV15; clone size: once; J gene: TRBJ1-5; D gene: NA; CDR3 DNA: TGTGCCACCAGCAGAGATGGGCAGGGAAATCAGCCCCAGCATTTT; CDR3 protein: CATSRDGQGNQPQHF
V gene: TRBV5-8; clone size: NA; J gene: TRBJ2-7; D gene: TRBD1; CDR3 DNA: TGTGCCAGCAGCTCCGGGACAGGCAATTCCTACGAGCAGTACTTC; CDR3 protein: CASSSGTGNSYEQYF
V gene: TRBV29-1; clone size: once; J gene: TRBJ1-1; D gene: TRBD1; CDR3 DNA: TGCAGCGTTACCGGGACAGGGAGTGAAGCTTTCTTT; CDR3 protein: CSVTGTGSEAFF
V gene: TRBV19; clone size: NA; J gene: TRBJ2-2; D gene: TRBD2; CDR3 DNA: TGTGCCAGTAGAGGATTAGCGGGGGCCCCCCCCGGGGAGCTGTTTTTT; CDR3 protein: CASRGLAGAPPGELFF
V gene: TRBV9; clone size: NA; J gene: TRBJ2-2; D gene: TRBD1; CDR3 DNA: TGTGCCAGCAGCCGACAGGGCGGGCCAGGGAACACCGGGGAGCTGTTTTTT; CDR3 protein: CASSRQGGPGNTGELFF
V gene: TRBV19; clone size: NA; J gene: TRBJ1-1; D gene: TRBD1; CDR3 DNA: TGTGCCAGTAGTACCCCGGGACAGGAGAACACTGAAGCTTTCTTT; CDR3 protein: CASSTPGQENTEAFF
V gene: TRBV6-6; clone size: NA; J gene: TRBJ2-7; D gene: TRBD2; CDR3 DNA: TGTGCCAGCAGTCCTGGGGAGGGGTGGACCTACGAGCAGTACTTC; CDR3 protein: CASSPGEGWTYEQYF